This TCR beta chain was observed in a study of regulatory T cells in long-lasting Graves disease (dated by TCRdb to the early 2020s). As for the study more broadly: Persistent Graves' disease meant more than 5 years of antithyroid drug treatment with TSH receptor autoantibodies that stayed positive. Persistent Graves' disease patients were compared with newly diagnosed Graves' disease patients by peripheral blood TCR sequencing and RNA sequencing. The study was registered as a clinical trial and conducted in China. TCR sequencing covered roughly 13 persistent and some 20 newly diagnosed Graves' disease patients, some 35 samples in total. In the clinical cohort, patients with persistent Graves' disease had used antithyroid drugs for an average of roughly ten years. The research as a whole found: The small sample size was acknowledged by the authors as a limitation that may reduce accuracy. The study examined only peripheral blood because the primary lesion, thyroid tissue, could not be accessed. Only the TCR beta chain was sequenced and analyzed. Compared with newly diagnosed patients, patients with persistent Graves' disease had lower TCR Shannon entropy and fewer highly expanded clones, which suggests clonal expansion. More public clonotypes were shared among persistent patients (2,741) than among newly diagnosed patients (more than 950). Persistent disease showed preferential use of TRBV28, TRBJ1-2 and TRBJ2-5, whereas newly diagnosed disease favored TRBV20-1 and TRBJ2-1.

From cysteine to phenylalanine, the CDR3 is 13 amino acids long. Only CDR3 DNA is held: 39 bases, read in frame from base 1. The junction shows trimming of 7 bases on V and 9 bases on J, plus 19 bases between the germline ends. Taken with the paper, the label for time point translates to: persistent/refractory GD, antithyroid drugs over 5 years with positive TRAb. RNA was extracted from PBMCs in TRIzol for both TCR sequencing and RNA sequencing. The diagnosis of Graves' disease followed American Thyroid Association guidelines. Recruitment of patients was carried out at an endocrinology department in Xi'an, China. From each patient, nine milliliters of peripheral blood was collected into an EDTA anticoagulant tube. Ficoll Paque Plus density gradient separation was used to isolate PBMCs, and no further T cell sorting was done. An Agilent 2100 Bioanalyzer and agarose gel were used to check RNA quality, while a NanoDrop 2000 measured RNA concentration.

The library was built by means of multiplex PCR. The instrument given in TCRdb is Illumina HiSeq 4000. TCR beta libraries were built with iRepertoire HTBI primers and Arm-PCR amplification of CDR3 regions. PCR products were gel purified before sequencing. The authors' analysis ran thus. Across samples, about 64 TRBV and 15 or so TRBJ segments were identified and used for gene usage analysis of CDR3 amino acid clonotypes. COPE and FqMerger were used to merge filtered high-quality paired reads into contigs. BLAST was used to align contigs to IMGT TRBV, TRBD and TRBJ reference genes, and CDR3 was defined according to IMGT. Any clonotype with a frequency above 0.1% was classified as a highly expanded clone. Shannon entropy was used to measure repertoire diversity, and the Gini coefficient was used to measure V-J evenness. A clonotype found in more than one individual was treated as public. TCRdb applied fastp at Q25 and MiXCR to the public reads, then kept only in-frame beta chains. All rows with the same CDR3 protein become a single entry with the most common DNA and genes. The V and J calls were determined by TCRdb, not by the authors. The sample contains a few hundred thousand distinct CDR3 sequences, 23% of them found a single time. Of the sample, around 30% falls within the top ten clones.

In its sample, this clonotype was seen many times. Its antigen is not yet known. No base-level quality is on record; no much larger clone is a single base apart. The rearrangement combines TRBV12-3 or TRBV12-4 with TRBJ2-7, with the D gene uncertain. Here the sequenced sample was peripheral blood mononuclear cells (PBMCs), taken when the disease was refractory, from a patient treated with antithyroid drugs. This sequence was found in a woman aged 40 to 49 with Graves disease. Donor details come from another sample of the same person, matched by shared clones. The CDR3 protein sequence reads: CASMLSLGWGQYF. The nucleotide sequence reads TGTGCCAGCATGTTATCGTTAGGGTGGGGGCAGTACTTC.